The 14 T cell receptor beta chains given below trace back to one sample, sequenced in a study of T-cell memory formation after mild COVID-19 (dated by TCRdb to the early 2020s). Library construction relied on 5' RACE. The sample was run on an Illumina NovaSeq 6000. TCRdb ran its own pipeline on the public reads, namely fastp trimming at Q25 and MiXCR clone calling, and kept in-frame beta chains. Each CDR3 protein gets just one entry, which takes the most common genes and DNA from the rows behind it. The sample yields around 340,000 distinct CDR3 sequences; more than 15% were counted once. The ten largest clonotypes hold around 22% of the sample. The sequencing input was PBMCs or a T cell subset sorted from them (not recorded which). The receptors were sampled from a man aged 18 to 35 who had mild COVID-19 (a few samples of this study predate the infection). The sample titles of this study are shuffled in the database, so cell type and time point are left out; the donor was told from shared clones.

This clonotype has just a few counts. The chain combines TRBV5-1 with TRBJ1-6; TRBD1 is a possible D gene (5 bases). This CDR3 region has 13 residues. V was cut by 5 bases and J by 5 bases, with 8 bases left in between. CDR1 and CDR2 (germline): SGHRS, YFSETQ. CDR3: CASRTENNSPLHF. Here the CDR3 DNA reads TGCGCCAGCAGGACAGAAAATAATTCACCCCTCCACTTT.

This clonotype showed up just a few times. Written as DNA, the CDR3 is TGTGCCAGCTCAGACGGGACAGGGGGCTACAATGAGCAGTTCTTC. This encodes CASSDGTGGYNEQFF. This chain joins TRBV18 and TRBJ2-1; 11 bases align to TRBD1. The CDR3 covers 15 residues. J gave up 3 bases and V 5 bases, and 3 bases lay outside the gene matches. Per the germline V gene, CDR1 is KGHSH and CDR2 is LQKENI.

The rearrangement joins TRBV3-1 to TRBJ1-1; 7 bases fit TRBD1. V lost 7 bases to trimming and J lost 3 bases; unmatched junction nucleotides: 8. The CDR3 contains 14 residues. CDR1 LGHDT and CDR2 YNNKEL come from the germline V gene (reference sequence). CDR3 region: CASTPGGYDTEAFF. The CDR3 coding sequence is TGTGCCAGCACCCCAGGGGGGTATGACACTGAAGCTTTCTTT.

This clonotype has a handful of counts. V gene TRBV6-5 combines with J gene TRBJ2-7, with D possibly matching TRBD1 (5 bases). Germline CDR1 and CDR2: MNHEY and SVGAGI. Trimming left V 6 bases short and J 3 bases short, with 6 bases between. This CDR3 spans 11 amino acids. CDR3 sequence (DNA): TGTGCCAGCAGGGACAACTACGAGCAGTACTTC. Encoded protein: CASRDNYEQYF.

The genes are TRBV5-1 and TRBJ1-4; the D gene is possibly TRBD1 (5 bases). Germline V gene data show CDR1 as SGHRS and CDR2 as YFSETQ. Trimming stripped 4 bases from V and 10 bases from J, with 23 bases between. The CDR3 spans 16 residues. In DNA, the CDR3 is TGCGCCAGCAGCGGGTCGTCGGGGCAGCGGGGGGGAAAACTGTTTTTT. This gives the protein CASSGSSGQRGGKLFF.

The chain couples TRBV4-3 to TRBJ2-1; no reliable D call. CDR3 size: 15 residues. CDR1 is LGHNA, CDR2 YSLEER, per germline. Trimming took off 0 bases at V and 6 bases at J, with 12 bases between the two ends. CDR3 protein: CASSQDRPPANEQFF. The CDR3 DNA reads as TGCGCCAGCAGCCAAGACAGGCCCCCGGCCAATGAGCAGTTCTTC.

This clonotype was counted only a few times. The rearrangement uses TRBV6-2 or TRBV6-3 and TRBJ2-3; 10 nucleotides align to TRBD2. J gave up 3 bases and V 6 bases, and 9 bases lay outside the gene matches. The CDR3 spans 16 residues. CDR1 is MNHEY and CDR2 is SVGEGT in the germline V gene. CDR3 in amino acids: CASSSVLAGYTDTQYF. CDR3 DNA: TGTGCCAGCAGCTCCGTACTAGCGGGGTATACAGATACGCAGTATTTT.

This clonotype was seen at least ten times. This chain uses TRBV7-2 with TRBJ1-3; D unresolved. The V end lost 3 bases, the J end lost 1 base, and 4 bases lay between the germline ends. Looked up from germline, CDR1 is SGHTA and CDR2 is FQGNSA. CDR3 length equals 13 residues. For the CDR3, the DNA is TGTGCCAGCAGCTTTAATTCTGGAAACACCATATATTTT. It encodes CASSFNSGNTIYF.

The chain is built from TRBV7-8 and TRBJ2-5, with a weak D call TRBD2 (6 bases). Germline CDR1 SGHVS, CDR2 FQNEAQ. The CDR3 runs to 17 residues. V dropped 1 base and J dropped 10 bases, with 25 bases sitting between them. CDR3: CASSLGVSGYSRRDQYF. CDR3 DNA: TGTGCCAGCAGCTTAGGAGTTAGCGGCTACAGCCGAAGGGACCAGTACTTC.

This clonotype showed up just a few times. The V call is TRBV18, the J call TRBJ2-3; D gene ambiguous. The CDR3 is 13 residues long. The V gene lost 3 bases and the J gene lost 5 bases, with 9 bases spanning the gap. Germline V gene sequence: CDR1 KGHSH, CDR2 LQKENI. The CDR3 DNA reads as TGTGCCAGCTCACCCGGGCTCAGAGATACGCAGTATTTT. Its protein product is CASSPGLRDTQYF.

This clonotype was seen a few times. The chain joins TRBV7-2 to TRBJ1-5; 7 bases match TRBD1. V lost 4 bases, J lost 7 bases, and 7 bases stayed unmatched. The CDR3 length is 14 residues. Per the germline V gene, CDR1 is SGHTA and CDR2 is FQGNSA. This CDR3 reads CASSYQGGRQPQHF. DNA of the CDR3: TGTGCCAGCAGCTATCAGGGGGGCCGGCAGCCCCAGCATTTT.

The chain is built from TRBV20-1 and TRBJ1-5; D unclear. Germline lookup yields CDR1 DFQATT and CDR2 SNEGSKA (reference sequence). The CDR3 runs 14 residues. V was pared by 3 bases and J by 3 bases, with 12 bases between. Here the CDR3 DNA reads TGCAGTGCTAGGATACGTTCCTACAATCAGCCCCAGCATTTT. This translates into CSARIRSYNQPQHF.

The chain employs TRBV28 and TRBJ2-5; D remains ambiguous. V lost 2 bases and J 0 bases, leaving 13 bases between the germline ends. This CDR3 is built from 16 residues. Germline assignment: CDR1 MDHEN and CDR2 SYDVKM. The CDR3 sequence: CASSLRPRKYQETQYF. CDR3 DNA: TGTGCCAGCAGTTTAAGGCCTAGGAAGTACCAAGAGACCCAGTACTTC.

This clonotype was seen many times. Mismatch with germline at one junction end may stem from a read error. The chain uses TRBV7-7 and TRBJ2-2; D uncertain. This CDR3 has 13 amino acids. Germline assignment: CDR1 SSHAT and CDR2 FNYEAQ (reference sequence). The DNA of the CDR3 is TGTGCTAGCAGCGCCTCGTGGACCGGGGAGCTGTTTTTT. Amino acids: CASSASWTGELFF.